This T cell receptor (beta chain) appears in the sequencing data of a study of blood T cell repertoires in COVID-19. Study background: Some COVID-19 samples were acute and others convalescent; all came from the United States, Italy and Spain. T cells, B-cell-depleted T cells, or PBMCs provided the cDNA or gDNA that served as material.

As processed by the authors: Amplification of reference gene primers provided the estimated nucleated cell counts. TCRdb keeps only in-frame clones here, not all; method: immunoSEQ multiplex PCR. The V and J calls and clone size are taken from that table; D and trimming were inferred from the DNA. The repertoire has about 130,000 clones, around nine tenths of them found once; the top ten carry 9.5% to 12%. Followed longitudinally, the Seattle patients had been enrolled during active infection. The ends were cut back, 5 bases at V and 4 bases at J, with 15 bases in the middle. Germline V gene sequence: CDR1 SGHDT, CDR2 YYEEEE. This CDR3 is built from 14 residues.

This receptor was taken from a woman aged 65 to 85 with COVID-19, enrolled during active disease. Sequenced sample: peripheral blood. The chain has TRBV5-6 and TRBJ1-2, with TRBD1 as a possible D gene (6 bases). The CDR3 here is CASRGGRTLYGYTF. DNA of the CDR3: TGTGCCAGCAGGGGGGGGCGGACCCTCTATGGCTACACCTTC.